The source of this T cell receptor beta chain is a study of Graves' ophthalmopathy and Graves' hyperthyroidism. As to this clonotype: What it binds is unknown.

The germline gives CDR1 MGHDK, CDR2 SYGVNS. V lost 7 bases to trimming and J lost 6 bases, with 15 bases between them. The CDR3 has 13 residues. Amplified TCR beta CDR3 regions were obtained using RNA transcripts as template. First-round RT-PCR employed HTBI primers, with a second-round multiplex PCR after it. TCRdb redid the calling of the multiplex PCR reads with MiXCR, one entry per CDR3 protein. This table holds 1 million to 1.3 million distinct CDR3 sequences, 35% to 40% found once. Clinical symptoms, serum thyroxine, TRAb, thyroid ultrasound and orbital computed tomography formed the basis of diagnosis. Study-level results: Blood shared most expanded thyroid clonotypes above 0.001 frequency. Ophthalmopathy versus stable hyperthyroidism: 13-signature model gave 87.88% sensitivity, 75% to 82% specificity.

The TCR originated in an adult man with Graves' hyperthyroidism. The chain links TRBV25-1 to TRBJ1-1; possibly TRBD1 for D (5 bases). Sample: peripheral blood or thyroid tissue (not recorded which). CDR3 sequence reads: CASIPPWGSEAFF. The DNA of the CDR3 is TGTGCCAGCATCCCCCCTTGGGGCTCTGAAGCTTTCTTT.